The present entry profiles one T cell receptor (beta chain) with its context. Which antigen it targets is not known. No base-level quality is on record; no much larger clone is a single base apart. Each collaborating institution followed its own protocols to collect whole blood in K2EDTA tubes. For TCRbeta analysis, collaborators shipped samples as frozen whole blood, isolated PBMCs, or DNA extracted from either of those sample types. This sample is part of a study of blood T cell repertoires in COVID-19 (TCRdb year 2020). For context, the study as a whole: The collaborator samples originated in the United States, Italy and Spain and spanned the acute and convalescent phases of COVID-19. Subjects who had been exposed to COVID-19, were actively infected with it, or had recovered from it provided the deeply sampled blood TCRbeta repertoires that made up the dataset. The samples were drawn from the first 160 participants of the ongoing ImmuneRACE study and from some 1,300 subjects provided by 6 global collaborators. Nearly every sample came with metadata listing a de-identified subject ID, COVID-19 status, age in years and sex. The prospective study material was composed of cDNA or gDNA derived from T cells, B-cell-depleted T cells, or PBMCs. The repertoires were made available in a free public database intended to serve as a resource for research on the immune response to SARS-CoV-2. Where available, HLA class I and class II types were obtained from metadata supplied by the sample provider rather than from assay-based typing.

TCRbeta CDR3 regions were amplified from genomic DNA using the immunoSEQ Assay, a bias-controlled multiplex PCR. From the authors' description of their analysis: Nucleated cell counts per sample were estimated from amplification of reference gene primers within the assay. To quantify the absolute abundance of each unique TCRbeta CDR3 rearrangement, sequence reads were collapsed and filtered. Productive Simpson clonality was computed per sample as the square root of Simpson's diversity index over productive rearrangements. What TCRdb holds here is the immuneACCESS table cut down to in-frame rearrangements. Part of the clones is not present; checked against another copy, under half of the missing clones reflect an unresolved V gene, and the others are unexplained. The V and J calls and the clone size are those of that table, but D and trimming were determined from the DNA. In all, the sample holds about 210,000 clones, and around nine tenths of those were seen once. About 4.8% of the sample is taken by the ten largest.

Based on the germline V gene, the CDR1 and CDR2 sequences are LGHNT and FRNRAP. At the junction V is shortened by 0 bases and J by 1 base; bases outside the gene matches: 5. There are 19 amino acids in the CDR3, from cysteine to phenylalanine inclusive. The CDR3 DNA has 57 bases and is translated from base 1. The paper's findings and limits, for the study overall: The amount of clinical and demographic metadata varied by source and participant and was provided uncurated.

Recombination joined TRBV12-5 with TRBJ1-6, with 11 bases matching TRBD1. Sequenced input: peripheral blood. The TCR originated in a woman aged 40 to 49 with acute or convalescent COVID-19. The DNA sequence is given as TGTGCTAGTGGTTTGGTCCTGGGACAGGGGGGATCCTATAATTCACCCCTCCACTTT. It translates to CASGLVLGQGGSYNSPLHF.